This T cell receptor beta chain was identified in a study of blood T cell repertoires in COVID-19. Study-wide background: COVID-19 samples collected from the United States, Italy and Spain covered acute and convalescent phases. Sample material is recorded as cDNA or gDNA derived from T cells, B-cell-depleted T cells, or PBMCs.

Original analysis: Reference gene primer amplification in the assay estimated nucleated cell counts. The method was immunoSEQ multiplex PCR; TCRdb's version includes in-frame clones alone and lacks a portion of them. V and J calls and clone size are those listed in that table; D and trimming were worked out from the DNA. This table holds 97,000 or so clones, roughly 86% found once. The CDR3 contains 11 residues. Trimming removed 7 bases at V and 7 bases at J, with 9 bases between. The specimen sequenced was peripheral blood. This clonotype was obtained from a man aged 40-49 years with active or convalescent COVID-19. This chain connects TRBV12-3 or TRBV12-4 to TRBJ2-3; D may be TRBD1 (5 bases). The CDR3 sequence: CASTSGHTQYF. In DNA, the CDR3 is TGTGCCAGCACCTCAGGGCATACGCAGTATTTT.